Following are 22 T cell receptor beta chains from one sample sequenced in a study of T cell changes during pregnancy in multiple sclerosis. Measured with immunoSEQ multiplex PCR; TCRdb has only the in-frame clones, and not every one. This sample yields 95,000 to 100,000 clones, of which about 91% are seen a single time; 3% to 3.5% belongs to the top ten. This specimen was peripheral blood, taken in the second trimester of pregnancy. The receptors derive from a female donor with multiple sclerosis, enrolled in a pregnancy study.

This rearrangement joins TRBV14 to TRBJ2-2; no firm D call. The CDR3 is made up of 13 amino acids. Germline lookup yields CDR1 SGHDN and CDR2 FVKESK. Deletions cut 3 bases from V and 4 bases from J, with 6 bases between. The CDR3 bases are TGTGCCAGCAGCCATATTATCACCGGGGAGCTGTTTTTT. Amino acid sequence: CASSHIITGELFF.

The gene calls are TRBV5-6 and TRBJ2-5, with a tentative D call TRBD2 (5 bases). Germline lookup yields CDR1 SGHDT and CDR2 YYEEEE. There are 15 residues in the CDR3. The V and J ends lost 1 base and 5 bases respectively, with 15 bases between them. Here the CDR3 reads CASSLTVGVRETQYF. The CDR3 nucleotides are TGTGCCAGCAGCTTGACTGTGGGAGTTCGCGAGACCCAGTACTTC.

V usage is TRBV29-1 and J usage is TRBJ1-3, with D unresolved. Germline V CDR1 and CDR2: SQVTM, ANQGSEA. The CDR3 is 12 amino acids. The ends were cut back, 4 bases at V and 3 bases at J, with 7 bases in the middle. The CDR3 sequence: CSVGSHGNTIYF. The CDR3 DNA reads TGCAGCGTTGGCAGTCATGGAAACACCATATATTTT.

The rearrangement links TRBV29-1 to TRBJ2-1; no clear D gene. The V end lost 1 base, the J end lost 1 base, and 17 bases lay between the germline ends. The CDR3 extends over 17 amino acids. The V gene's germline CDR1 is SQVTM and CDR2 ANQGSEA. The CDR3 DNA sequence: TGCAGCGTTGAAGGACTGAAAGCCGGCCGTTCCTACAATGAGCAGTTCTTC. Amino acid sequence: CSVEGLKAGRSYNEQFF.

This chain links TRBV11-2 with TRBJ2-7; D possibly corresponds to TRBD1 (5 bases). V shed 0 bases and J shed 0 bases, with 12 bases lying between them. Germline V gene sequence: CDR1 SGHAT, CDR2 FQNNGV. This CDR3 is 16 amino acids long. CDR3 sequence reads: CASSLEGSGPSYEQYF. CDR3 nucleotides: TGTGCCAGCAGCTTAGAGGGGTCAGGGCCCTCCTACGAGCAGTACTTC. Full variable domain (outside the CDR3, taken from reference TRBV11-2 and TRBJ2-7): EAGVAQSPRYKIIEKRQSVAFWCNPISGHATLYWYQQILGQGPKLLIQFQNNGVVDDSQLPKDRFSAERLKGVDSTLKIQPAKLEDSAVYLCASSLEGSGPSYEQYFGPGTRLTVT.

This chain joins TRBV4-1 and TRBJ2-2; D might be TRBD1 (5 bases). The CDR3 runs 14 residues. Germline CDR1 is MGHRA and CDR2 is YSYEKL. With 6 bases removed from V and 1 base from J, the gap between germline ends came to 9 bases. The CDR3 sequence is CASSGRGNTGELFF. CDR3 sequence (DNA): TGCGCCAGCAGTGGAAGGGGGAACACCGGGGAGCTGTTTTTT.

The genes are TRBV5-6 and TRBJ2-7; D not resolved. V lost 1 base and J lost 3, with 8 bases in between. CDR3 length: 13 amino acids. Germline lookup yields CDR1 SGHDT and CDR2 YYEEEE. In DNA, the CDR3 is TGTGCCAGCAGCTTGTCGTCCGTCTACGAGCAGTACTTC. This encodes CASSLSSVYEQYF.

The chain carries TRBV27 and TRBJ2-1, with TRBD1 identical over 12 bases. J lost 3 bases, V lost 5 bases, and 14 bases had no gene match. The CDR3 runs 19 residues. CDR1 is MNHEY, CDR2 SMNVEV, per germline (reference sequence). CDR3 region: CASSHPTPGQGADYNEQFF. The CDR3 nucleotides read TGTGCCAGCAGTCACCCCACGCCGGGACAGGGGGCGGACTACAATGAGCAGTTCTTC.

This chain connects TRBV19 to TRBJ2-5; unclear D gene. V was trimmed by 3 bases and J by 4 bases, leaving 9 bases between them. Germline V gives CDR1 LNHDA, CDR2 SQIVND (reference sequence). CDR3 length: 13 amino acids. The CDR3, as DNA: TGTGCCAGTAGTATGGATGGCGGAGAGACCCAGTACTTC. Translated: CASSMDGGETQYF.

This clone is a singleton in its sample. The chain is built from TRBV29-1 and TRBJ2-2; TRBD1 might be the D (6 bases). The CDR3 spans 13 residues. V lost 5 bases and J lost 2, with 9 bases in between. Per the germline V gene, CDR1 is SQVTM and CDR2 is ANQGSEA. Written as DNA, the CDR3 is TGCAGCGTTAACAGGGTAAACACCGGGGAGCTGTTTTTT. Translation gives CSVNRVNTGELFF.

The chain couples TRBV27 to TRBJ2-1; 12 bases are shared with TRBD2. Unmatched junction bases numbered 1, after V lost 2 bases and J lost 8 bases. This CDR3 comprises 14 residues. Germline V CDR1 and CDR2: MNHEY, SMNVEV (reference sequence). CDR3 sequence (DNA): TGTGCCAGCAGTTTACTAGCGGGGGGGGATGAGCAGTTCTTC. It specifies CASSLLAGGDEQFF.

This chain uses TRBV19 with TRBJ1-1, with a possible D match to TRBD1 (6 bases). CDR1 and CDR2 from the germline V gene are LNHDA and SQIVND (reference sequence). The length of the CDR3 is 12 residues. V was cut by 7 bases and J by 5 bases, with 11 bases left in between. The CDR3 DNA follows: TGTGCCAGTAAACAGGGATGGACTGAAGCTTTCTTT. It is translated as CASKQGWTEAFF.

The chain carries TRBV10-3 and TRBJ2-1, with 12 nucleotides matching TRBD2. The length of the CDR3 is 19 residues. The junction had 11 bases not matched to a gene; V was cut back by 3 bases and J by 2 bases. Germline V gives CDR1 ENHRY, CDR2 SYGVKD. CDR3 nucleotides: TGTGCCATCAGTGATTCCCTAGCGGGAGGGATTTTGGCCTACAATGAGCAGTTCTTC. Its translation: CAISDSLAGGILAYNEQFF.

The CDR3 loop reads CARSLTGCTDTQYF. DNA for the CDR3: TGTGCCAGAAGCTTGACAGGGTGCACAGATACGCAGTATTTT. This chain connects TRBV5-3 to TRBJ2-3; D is perhaps TRBD1 (6 bases). TRBV5-3 falls under the ORF class, with uncertain function. V lost 1 base to trimming and J lost 1 base, with 7 bases between them. This CDR3 spans 14 amino acids.

V and J are TRBV7-2 and TRBJ2-4; 8 bases fit TRBD2. With 2 bases clipped from V and 4 bases from J, the junction kept 4 bases outside the gene matches. The CDR3 is 15 amino acids. CDR1 SGHTA and CDR2 FQGNSA come from the germline V gene. The DNA of the CDR3 is TGTGCCAGCAGCTTAAACCGGGAGGGAAAAAACATTCAGTACTTC. Its protein is CASSLNREGKNIQYF.

The chain recombines TRBV28 with TRBJ2-1; 12 bases map to TRBD2. The CDR3 extends over 17 amino acids. V shed 6 bases and J 15 bases; nucleotides not matched to a gene: 21. Germline V gene data show CDR1 as MDHEN and CDR2 as SYDVKM. The CDR3 spells CASRPVIPGLAGLGLFF. In DNA form, the CDR3 reads TGTGCCAGCAGGCCAGTAATTCCAGGACTAGCGGGGCTAGGGCTGTTCTTC.

This clone was picked up one time. The J gene is TRBJ2-7, the V gene TRBV7-2, with 13 bases fitting TRBD2. V was pared by 2 bases and J by 5 bases, with 15 bases of the junction left unmatched. The CDR3 is 19 residues long. In germline, CDR1 is SGHTA, CDR2 FQGNSA. The CDR3 loop reads CASSLLLRGLAGRGHEQYF. The CDR3 nucleotides read TGTGCCAGCAGCTTACTGCTTCGGGGACTAGCGGGGAGAGGTCACGAGCAGTACTTC.

V gene TRBV4-2 combines with J gene TRBJ2-2, with 7 bases matching TRBD1. V gave up 0 bases and J gave up 5 bases; unmatched junction bases: 6. Germline V gene sequence: CDR1 LGHNA, CDR2 YNFKEQ. CDR3 size: 16 residues. For the CDR3, the DNA is TGTGCCAGCAGCCAAGAAGCGACAGGGTTTACCGGGGAGCTGTTTTTT. Translating gives CASSQEATGFTGELFF.

This chain links TRBV10-3 with TRBJ2-1; possibly TRBD1 for D (6 bases). Germline V lookup: CDR1 ENHRY, CDR2 SYGVKD. V lost 6 bases and J lost 9, with 12 bases in between. CDR3 length: 12 amino acids. The CDR3: CAISKTGLEQFF. CDR3 nucleotides: TGTGCCATCAGCAAAACAGGGCTTGAGCAGTTCTTC.

This sequence joins TRBV6-4 and TRBJ1-1; no reliable D call. Looked up from germline, CDR1 is MRHNA and CDR2 is SNTAGT. V was cut by 2 bases and J by 1 base, with 17 bases left in between. The CDR3 extends over 17 amino acids. As DNA, the CDR3 is TGTGCCAGCAGTGACAACTTTGGGAGCTCGCCGAACACTGAAGCTTTCTTT. Encoded protein: CASSDNFGSSPNTEAFF.

V is TRBV19 and J is TRBJ1-2; D is undetermined. Looked up from germline, CDR1 is LNHDA and CDR2 is SQIVND (reference sequence). Trimming took off 3 bases at V and 4 bases at J, with 12 bases between the two ends. The CDR3 is 14 residues long. The CDR3, as DNA: TGTGCCAGTAGTATTCCGCGGTTCCCCTATGGCTACACCTTC. Amino acid sequence: CASSIPRFPYGYTF.

The chain couples TRBV7-9 to TRBJ2-2; 7 bases map to TRBD1. Germline lookup yields CDR1 SEHNR and CDR2 FQNEAQ (reference sequence). J was trimmed by 6 bases and V by 5 bases; bases with no gene match: 9. This CDR3 has 15 amino acids. The CDR3: CASSPATGFAGELFF. CDR3 coding DNA: TGTGCCAGCAGCCCGGCGACAGGGTTCGCCGGGGAGCTGTTTTTT.